The rows below give T cell receptor beta chains drawn from one sample of a study of T cell changes during pregnancy in multiple sclerosis. The repertoire was sequenced with immunoSEQ multiplex PCR; TCRdb's copy has only in-frame clones and lacks some. This table has tens of thousands of clones, approximately 94% appearing once. This material consisted of CD8+ T cells from peripheral blood mononuclear cells, taken before pregnancy. Receptor source: a female donor with multiple sclerosis, enrolled in a pregnancy study. CDR3s include the opening cysteine and the closing phenylalanine or tryptophan. Fields, in order: J gene, V gene, D gene, clone size, CDR3 protein, CDR3 DNA. The D gene is left open where the match is weak. Not every row has a clone size; where given, it reads once, few, many or a size class.

>TRBJ2-1|TRBV15|TRBD2|.
CATSRAITSGYNEQFF
TGTGCCACCAGCAGAGCGATCACTAGCGGGTACAATGAGCAGTTCTTC
>TRBJ1-2|TRBV9|.|.
CASSAGGGGYGYTF
TGTGCCAGCAGCGCCGGGGGGGGAGGCTATGGCTACACCTTC
>TRBJ1-2|TRBV5-8|.|.
CASSIGQSPYGYTF
TGTGCCAGCAGTATCGGACAGTCCCCCTATGGCTACACCTTC
>TRBJ2-1|TRBV9|.|.
CASSVAEPGEQFF
TGTGCCAGCAGCGTGGCTGAGCCAGGGGAGCAGTTCTTC
>TRBJ1-5|TRBV28|.|.
CASSGLGSGQPQHF
TGTGCCAGCAGTGGACTCGGATCCGGTCAGCCCCAGCATTTT
>TRBJ2-7|TRBV19|TRBD1|.
CASSIEWGTGAYEQYF
TGTGCCAGTAGTATAGAGTGGGGGACAGGGGCCTACGAGCAGTACTTC
>TRBJ1-1|TRBV6-4|.|.
CASSQAGGNTEAFF
TGTGCCAGCAGTCAGGCGGGGGGGAACACTGAAGCTTTCTTT
>TRBJ1-1|TRBV7-9|TRBD1|.
CASSYPGQGSSTEAFF
TGTGCCAGCAGCTATCCCGGACAGGGATCGTCCACTGAAGCTTTCTTT
>TRBJ2-3|TRBV7-9|TRBD1|.
CASSSRDREVGDTQYF
TGTGCCAGCAGCTCCCGGGACAGGGAGGTGGGAGATACGCAGTATTTT
>TRBJ1-1|TRBV5-5|.|.
CASSLMQGGGTEAFF
TGTGCCAGCAGCTTGATGCAGGGTGGGGGGACTGAAGCTTTCTTT
>TRBJ2-2|TRBV7-9|.|.
CASSSWMLEPRLGELFF
TGTGCCAGCAGCTCTTGGATGCTAGAACCGCGCCTCGGGGAGCTGTTTTTT
>TRBJ2-7|TRBV7-8|.|.
CASSFQAGTYEQYF
TGTGCCAGCAGCTTCCAGGCAGGGACCTACGAGCAGTACTTC
>TRBJ1-6|TRBV11-2|.|.
CASRGGQGSYNSPLHF
TGTGCCAGCAGGGGCGGCCAGGGATCGTATAATTCACCCCTCCACTTT
>TRBJ2-7|TRBV7-6|TRBD2|.
CASSRRLAGVIEQYF
TGTGCCAGCAGCCGTAGACTAGCGGGAGTAATCGAGCAGTACTTC
>TRBJ2-7|TRBV9|TRBD1|.
CASSRGISYEQYF
TGTGCCAGCTCCAGGGGGATCTCCTACGAGCAGTACTTC
>TRBJ1-1|TRBV19|.|.
CASSIGLTEAFF
TGTGCCAGTAGTATAGGACTCACTGAAGCTTTCTTT
>TRBJ2-1|TRBV7-9|TRBD2|.
CASSLAAQRGSYNEQFF
TGTGCCAGCAGCTTAGCGGCCCAGCGGGGTTCCTACAATGAGCAGTTCTTC
>TRBJ2-5|TRBV4-2|TRBD1|.
CASSQERQGSRETQYF
TGTGCCAGCAGCCAAGAGAGACAGGGGAGTCGAGAGACCCAGTACTTC
>TRBJ2-1|TRBV4-2|TRBD2|.
CASQSLAGNNEQFF
TGTGCCAGTCAATCCCTAGCGGGGAACAATGAGCAGTTCTTC
>TRBJ2-7|TRBV11-2|.|.
CASSLDSWRSGFYEQYF
TGTGCCAGCAGCTTAGATTCTTGGCGGAGCGGATTCTACGAGCAGTACTTC
>TRBJ2-7|TRBV4-2|TRBD2|.
CASSQDGEGYEQYF
TGTGCCAGCAGCCAAGATGGGGAGGGCTACGAGCAGTACTTC
>TRBJ2-5|TRBV20-1|TRBD1|.
CSGQQETQYF
TGCTCGGGACAGCAAGAGACCCAGTACTTC
>TRBJ2-2|TRBV28|.|.
CASGGGDTGELFF
TGTGCCAGCGGAGGGGGGGACACCGGGGAGCTGTTTTTT
>TRBJ2-1|TRBV18|TRBD2|.
CASLGRGEGEQFF
TGTGCCAGCTTGGGACGTGGGGAGGGTGAGCAGTTCTTC
>TRBJ2-7|TRBV29-1|TRBD2|.
CSVASGAYEQYF
TGCAGCGTTGCTAGCGGGGCTTACGAGCAGTACTTC
>TRBJ2-1|TRBV29-1|.|.
CSVTDRSSYNEQFF
TGCAGCGTTACCGACAGGAGCTCCTACAATGAGCAGTTCTTC
>TRBJ1-1|TRBV5-5|.|.
CASSFTESTEAFF
TGTGCCAGCAGCTTTACAGAGAGCACTGAAGCTTTCTTT
>TRBJ1-2|TRBV19|TRBD1|.
CASSNRTGASNYGYTF
TGTGCCAGTAGCAATAGGACAGGGGCTTCTAACTATGGCTACACCTTC
>TRBJ2-1|TRBV7-3|TRBD2|.
CASSLNPGLAGANEQFF
TGTGCCAGCAGCTTAAACCCGGGACTAGCGGGGGCCAATGAGCAGTTCTTC
>TRBJ2-3|TRBV15|.|.
CATSRETGGPDTQYF
TGTGCCACCAGCAGAGAGACGGGGGGCCCAGATACGCAGTATTTT
>TRBJ2-2|TRBV6-4|TRBD2|.
CASTPLAGVSGELFF
TGTGCCAGCACTCCACTAGCGGGAGTCTCCGGGGAGCTGTTTTTT
>TRBJ1-1|TRBV7-9|.|.
CASSLNPSEAFF
TGTGCCAGCAGCCTAAACCCTTCTGAAGCTTTCTTT
>TRBJ2-7|TRBV11-2|TRBD1|.
CASAPTGQFYEQYF
TGTGCCAGCGCCCCAACGGGACAGTTCTACGAGCAGTACTTC
>TRBJ2-5|TRBV5-1|.|once
CASTVLGGSQETQYF
TGCGCCAGCACCGTACTAGGGGGATCACAAGAGACCCAGTACTTC
>TRBJ2-7|TRBV2|TRBD2|.
CASRETSGSGEQYF
TGTGCCAGCAGGGAGACTAGCGGGAGTGGCGAGCAGTACTTC
>TRBJ2-3|TRBV7-9|TRBD2|once
CASSPPLAGGTDTQYF
TGTGCCAGCAGCCCCCCACTAGCGGGGGGCACAGATACGCAGTATTTT
>TRBJ2-5|TRBV2|.|.
CASSFRGQETQYF
TGTGCCAGTTCCTTCAGGGGCCAAGAGACCCAGTACTTC
>TRBJ1-5|TRBV27|.|.
CASSPGRGNQPQHF
TGTGCCAGCAGTCCCGGGAGAGGCAATCAGCCCCAGCATTTT
>TRBJ1-4|TRBV5-6|.|.
CASSSRVEEKLFF
TGTGCCAGCAGCTCCAGGGTTGAGGAAAAACTGTTTTTT
>TRBJ2-1|TRBV7-6|TRBD2|.
CASSGGGSNEQFF
TGTGCCAGCAGCGGGGGGGGGTCCAATGAGCAGTTCTTC
>TRBJ2-3|TRBV9|TRBD2|.
CASSVDTGGSWVQYF
TGTGCCAGCAGCGTAGATACGGGGGGGTCGTGGGTACAGTATTTT
>TRBJ1-1|TRBV11-3|.|.
CASSPGSGANTEAFF
TGTGCCAGCAGCCCCGGAAGCGGGGCGAACACTGAAGCTTTCTTT
>TRBJ2-1|TRBV5-8|TRBD1|.
CASSLGAGGYNEQFF
TGTGCCAGCAGCTTGGGGGCAGGGGGCTACAATGAGCAGTTCTTC
>TRBJ2-7|TRBV28|.|.
CASRPEPSSYEQYF
TGTGCCAGCAGGCCTGAGCCTTCCTCCTACGAGCAGTACTTC
>TRBJ1-1|TRBV19|.|.
CASNDTPNTEAFF
TGTGCCAGTAACGACACCCCGAACACTGAAGCTTTCTTT
>TRBJ1-2|TRBV27|TRBD1|few
CASSPSTGEGYGYTF
TGTGCCAGCAGTCCATCGACAGGGGAGGGCTATGGCTACACCTTC
>TRBJ2-5|TRBV5-1|TRBD2|.
CATSRGQETQYF
TGCGCGACCTCGCGGGGGCAAGAGACCCAGTACTTC
>TRBJ1-1|TRBV4-1|.|once
CASSPKRGGWTEAFF
TGCGCCAGCAGCCCTAAACGCGGGGGATGGACTGAAGCTTTCTTT
>TRBJ2-7|TRBV5-5|.|.
CASSSILRVNEQYF
TGTGCCAGCAGCTCGATACTCAGGGTTAACGAGCAGTACTTC
>TRBJ2-7|TRBV27|TRBD2|.
CASSSPLRGLAASYEQYF
TGTGCCAGCAGTTCCCCCTTAAGGGGACTAGCGGCCTCCTACGAGCAGTACTTC
>TRBJ1-3|TRBV5-6|.|.
CASSFLLSGNTIYF
TGTGCCAGCAGCTTCCTTCTCTCTGGAAACACCATATATTTT
>TRBJ2-3|TRBV7-3|.|.
CASSLRADTDTQYF
TGTGCCAGCAGCTTAAGGGCAGACACAGATACGCAGTATTTT
>TRBJ2-2|TRBV9|TRBD2|.
CASRGGRNTGELFF
TGTGCCAGCAGGGGGGGGAGGAACACCGGGGAGCTGTTTTTT
>TRBJ2-7|TRBV21-1|.|.
CASSSEAGLGQYF
TGTGCCAGCAGCAGCGAGGCGGGTCTTGGGCAGTACTTC
>TRBJ2-7|TRBV19|TRBD2|.
CASSITSGAYEQYF
TGTGCCAGTAGTATAACTAGCGGAGCCTACGAGCAGTACTTC
>TRBJ1-5|TRBV15|.|.
CATTAGLDGSNQPQHF
TGTGCCACCACGGCTGGCTTAGACGGGAGCAATCAGCCCCAGCATTTT
>TRBJ1-2|TRBV7-9|.|.
CASSLDQGNYGYTF
TGTGCCAGCAGCTTAGACCAGGGTAACTATGGCTACACCTTC
>TRBJ1-4|TRBV27|.|few
CASSPELGEKLFF
TGTGCCAGCAGTCCGGAGCTGGGTGAAAAACTGTTTTTT
>TRBJ2-3|TRBV2|.|.
CASRGGRDTQYF
TGTGCCAGCAGGGGTGGGCGAGATACGCAGTATTTT